A selection of T cell receptor beta chains follows, all from one sample in a study of long-term antiretroviral therapy in people with HIV. Profiling relied on immunoSEQ multiplex PCR, and the TCRdb table lists in-frame clones only, not all of them. Among about 33,000 clones, about 74% were seen once, and the ten largest hold about 7.6%. This specimen was unsorted PBMCs, taken 2 years after starting antiretroviral therapy. These receptor sequences come from a woman aged 50 to 65 with HIV. Both conserved end residues are part of each CDR3. Fields, in order: V gene, clone size, J gene, D gene, CDR3 protein, CDR3 DNA. A D gene is named only where the DNA matches it firmly. Clone size is shown for a subset of rows, as once, few, many or a class of expanded clone.

v_gene: TRBV18
abundance: .
j_gene: TRBJ2-1
d_gene: .
CDR3aa: CASSLGTGLGNEQFF
CDR3nt: TGTGCCAGCTCACTTGGGACCGGCCTTGGGAATGAGCAGTTCTTC

v_gene: TRBV6-6
abundance: .
j_gene: TRBJ1-1
d_gene: .
CDR3aa: CASSDPWVVTEAFF
CDR3nt: TGTGCCAGCAGTGACCCGTGGGTTGTCACTGAAGCTTTCTTT

v_gene: TRBV27
abundance: .
j_gene: TRBJ2-5
d_gene: TRBD2
CDR3aa: CASSLWARASGDLETQYF
CDR3nt: TGTGCCAGCAGTTTATGGGCTCGAGCTAGCGGGGACTTGGAGACCCAGTACTTC

v_gene: TRBV6-5
abundance: .
j_gene: TRBJ2-5
d_gene: TRBD1
CDR3aa: CARSRDRGIRETQYF
CDR3nt: TGTGCCCGTTCCCGGGACAGGGGAATTAGAGAGACCCAGTACTTC

v_gene: TRBV19
abundance: .
j_gene: TRBJ1-2
d_gene: .
CDR3aa: CASSVGSNYGYTF
CDR3nt: TGTGCCAGTAGTGTTGGTAGTAACTATGGCTACACCTTC

v_gene: TRBV5-1
abundance: .
j_gene: TRBJ2-1
d_gene: .
CDR3aa: CASTLGASDEQFF
CDR3nt: TGCGCCAGCACCCTTGGGGCGAGCGATGAGCAGTTCTTC

v_gene: TRBV5-6
abundance: .
j_gene: TRBJ2-1
d_gene: .
CDR3aa: CASSSNALGEFF
CDR3nt: TGTGCCAGCAGCTCTAATGCCCTGGGGGAGTTCTTC

v_gene: TRBV10-1
abundance: few
j_gene: TRBJ1-5
d_gene: TRBD1
CDR3aa: CAIRWDRERTSNQPQHF
CDR3nt: TGCGCCATCCGGTGGGACAGGGAGAGGACTAGCAATCAGCCCCAGCATTTT

v_gene: TRBV5-1
abundance: once
j_gene: TRBJ2-2
d_gene: TRBD2
CDR3aa: CASSPEGTSGGLDGDPGELFF
CDR3nt: TGCGCCAGCAGCCCCGAGGGGACTAGCGGGGGGCTCGATGGAGACCCCGGGGAGCTGTTTTTT

v_gene: TRBV7-6
abundance: .
j_gene: TRBJ1-1
d_gene: .
CDR3aa: CASSLELGTEAFF
CDR3nt: TGTGCCAGCAGCTTGGAGTTGGGCACTGAAGCTTTCTTT

v_gene: TRBV27
abundance: .
j_gene: TRBJ2-7
d_gene: TRBD2
CDR3aa: CASSPTGTRAYEQYF
CDR3nt: TGTGCCAGCAGTCCAACTGGGACTAGGGCCTACGAGCAGTACTTC

v_gene: TRBV5-1
abundance: .
j_gene: TRBJ2-2
d_gene: TRBD2
CDR3aa: CASSAGPGLAYTGELFF
CDR3nt: TGCGCCAGCAGCGCCGGACCGGGACTAGCGTATACCGGGGAGCTGTTTTTT

v_gene: TRBV14
abundance: .
j_gene: TRBJ2-1
d_gene: .
CDR3aa: CASSQDLMTYNEQFF
CDR3nt: TGTGCCAGCAGCCAAGATCTTATGACTTACAATGAGCAGTTCTTC

v_gene: TRBV29-1
abundance: .
j_gene: TRBJ1-1
d_gene: .
CDR3aa: CSVRGSTTEAFF
CDR3nt: TGCAGCGTTCGGGGCAGCACCACTGAAGCTTTCTTT

v_gene: TRBV2
abundance: .
j_gene: TRBJ1-4
d_gene: .
CDR3aa: CASSEDVLLNEKLFF
CDR3nt: TGTGCCAGCAGTGAAGACGTCCTCCTGAATGAAAAACTGTTTTTT

v_gene: TRBV7-6
abundance: few
j_gene: TRBJ2-7
d_gene: .
CDR3aa: CASSLVSAPYEQYF
CDR3nt: TGTGCCAGCAGCTTGGTCTCAGCCCCCTACGAGCAGTACTTC

v_gene: TRBV5-8
abundance: .
j_gene: TRBJ2-5
d_gene: TRBD1
CDR3aa: CASSLGDRARYQETQYF
CDR3nt: TGTGCCAGCAGCTTGGGGGACAGGGCCCGGTATCAAGAGACCCAGTACTTC

v_gene: TRBV11-2
abundance: .
j_gene: TRBJ2-5
d_gene: TRBD2
CDR3aa: CASSSGTRPPETQYF
CDR3nt: TGTGCCAGCAGCTCCGGGACTAGGCCTCCGGAGACCCAGTACTTC

v_gene: TRBV7-9
abundance: .
j_gene: TRBJ1-2
d_gene: .
CDR3aa: CASSLVALQTHYGYTF
CDR3nt: TGTGCCAGCAGCTTAGTCGCTTTACAGACTCACTATGGCTACACCTTC

v_gene: TRBV19
abundance: few
j_gene: TRBJ1-1
d_gene: .
CDR3aa: CASSIDRSQGMGTEAFF
CDR3nt: TGTGCCAGTAGTATAGATCGATCCCAGGGGATGGGCACTGAAGCTTTCTTT

v_gene: TRBV27
abundance: .
j_gene: TRBJ2-1
d_gene: .
CDR3aa: CASSLWTSNEQFF
CDR3nt: TGTGCCAGCAGTTTATGGACCTCCAATGAGCAGTTCTTC

v_gene: TRBV25-1
abundance: .
j_gene: TRBJ2-7
d_gene: TRBD1
CDR3aa: CASSELRTGAHEQYF
CDR3nt: TGTGCCAGCAGTGAACTTAGGACAGGGGCCCACGAGCAGTACTTC

v_gene: TRBV7-2
abundance: .
j_gene: TRBJ2-2
d_gene: .
CDR3aa: CASSLRYGELFF
CDR3nt: TGTGCCAGCAGCTTACGATACGGGGAGCTGTTTTTT

v_gene: TRBV5-1
abundance: .
j_gene: TRBJ2-2
d_gene: TRBD2
CDR3aa: CASSLGTSANTGELFF
CDR3nt: TGCGCCAGCAGCTTGGGGACTAGCGCTAACACCGGGGAGCTGTTTTTT

v_gene: TRBV19
abundance: .
j_gene: TRBJ1-5
d_gene: TRBD1
CDR3aa: CASSSPGTGPTQPQHF
CDR3nt: TGTGCCAGTAGTTCGCCCGGGACAGGGCCGACACAGCCCCAGCATTTT

v_gene: TRBV20-1
abundance: .
j_gene: TRBJ2-2
d_gene: .
CDR3aa: CSAMDTGELFF
CDR3nt: TGCAGTGCTATGGACACCGGGGAGCTGTTTTTT

v_gene: TRBV5-1
abundance: .
j_gene: TRBJ1-5
d_gene: .
CDR3aa: CASSLEPNQPQHF
CDR3nt: TGCGCCAGCAGCTTGGAACCGAATCAGCCCCAGCATTTT

v_gene: TRBV21-1
abundance: .
j_gene: TRBJ1-2
d_gene: .
CDR3aa: CASSKGHKGRDGYTF
CDR3nt: TGTGCCAGCAGCAAGGGGCATAAGGGTCGTGACGGCTACACCTTC

v_gene: TRBV5-1
abundance: .
j_gene: TRBJ2-5
d_gene: TRBD2
CDR3aa: CASSLGLAGGSQETQYF
CDR3nt: TGCGCCAGCAGCCTCGGACTAGCGGGGGGCTCGCAAGAGACCCAGTACTTC

v_gene: TRBV5-1
abundance: once
j_gene: TRBJ2-3
d_gene: .
CDR3aa: CASSLGSRRTDTQYF
CDR3nt: TGCGCCAGCAGCTTGGGGTCGCGGCGTACAGATACGCAGTATTTT

v_gene: TRBV18
abundance: .
j_gene: TRBJ1-4
d_gene: .
CDR3aa: CASSDQGGPNEKLFF
CDR3nt: TGTGCCAGCTCCGACCAAGGGGGGCCTAATGAAAAACTGTTTTTT

v_gene: TRBV7-9
abundance: .
j_gene: TRBJ1-4
d_gene: TRBD1
CDR3aa: CASSFEGGREKLFF
CDR3nt: TGTGCCAGCAGCTTTGAAGGGGGCAGGGAAAAACTGTTTTTT

v_gene: TRBV5-8
abundance: .
j_gene: TRBJ1-2
d_gene: .
CDR3aa: CASSLGVGVNYGYTF
CDR3nt: TGTGCCAGCAGCTTGGGAGTCGGGGTAAACTATGGCTACACCTTC

v_gene: TRBV4-1
abundance: .
j_gene: TRBJ1-5
d_gene: .
CDR3aa: CASSQEVQGSIRQPQHF
CDR3nt: TGCGCCAGCAGCCAAGAGGTTCAGGGTTCGATTCGACAGCCCCAGCATTTT

v_gene: TRBV5-8
abundance: .
j_gene: TRBJ2-3
d_gene: TRBD1
CDR3aa: CASSPVTGYGTDTQYF
CDR3nt: TGTGCCAGCAGCCCCGTGACAGGGTATGGCACAGATACGCAGTATTTT

v_gene: TRBV30
abundance: .
j_gene: TRBJ2-2
d_gene: TRBD2
CDR3aa: CAWRLAGANTGELFF
CDR3nt: TGTGCCTGGAGACTAGCGGGGGCGAACACCGGGGAGCTGTTTTTT

v_gene: TRBV5-1
abundance: .
j_gene: TRBJ2-2
d_gene: TRBD2
CDR3aa: CASSSGLAGNTGELFF
CDR3nt: TGCGCCAGCAGCTCCGGACTAGCGGGGAACACCGGGGAGCTGTTTTTT

v_gene: TRBV6-6
abundance: .
j_gene: TRBJ1-1
d_gene: .
CDR3aa: CASSDPTVNTEAFF
CDR3nt: TGTGCCAGCAGTGACCCGACAGTGAACACTGAAGCTTTCTTT

v_gene: TRBV10-3
abundance: .
j_gene: TRBJ1-2
d_gene: TRBD1
CDR3aa: CAILRQGTYYGYTF
CDR3nt: TGTGCCATTTTGAGACAGGGGACCTACTATGGCTACACCTTC

v_gene: TRBV19
abundance: .
j_gene: TRBJ2-1
d_gene: .
CDR3aa: CASSFQGYEQFF
CDR3nt: TGTGCCAGTAGTTTTCAGGGTTATGAGCAGTTCTTC

v_gene: TRBV2
abundance: .
j_gene: TRBJ1-6
d_gene: .
CDR3aa: CASSETASQMNSPLHF
CDR3nt: TGTGCCAGCAGTGAAACAGCATCACAGATGAATTCACCCCTCCACTTT

v_gene: TRBV13
abundance: .
j_gene: TRBJ1-2
d_gene: TRBD1
CDR3aa: CATQDRAPVNYGYTF
CDR3nt: TGTGCCACTCAGGACAGGGCCCCCGTAAACTATGGCTACACCTTC

v_gene: TRBV19
abundance: .
j_gene: TRBJ1-1
d_gene: .
CDR3aa: CASSIGGIHVAFF
CDR3nt: TGTGCCAGTAGTATTGGCGGGATTCACGTAGCTTTCTTT

v_gene: TRBV30
abundance: .
j_gene: TRBJ2-3
d_gene: .
CDR3aa: CAWSISTDTQYF
CDR3nt: TGTGCCTGGAGTATCAGCACAGATACGCAGTATTTT

v_gene: TRBV14
abundance: .
j_gene: TRBJ2-1
d_gene: .
CDR3aa: CASSQDPRGNEQFF
CDR3nt: TGTGCCAGCAGCCAAGATCCTAGGGGGAATGAGCAGTTCTTC

v_gene: TRBV9
abundance: .
j_gene: TRBJ2-2
d_gene: TRBD2
CDR3aa: CASSVHGRLANTGELFF
CDR3nt: TGTGCCAGCAGCGTCCATGGGAGACTAGCCAATACCGGGGAGCTGTTTTTT

v_gene: TRBV7-8
abundance: .
j_gene: TRBJ2-5
d_gene: .
CDR3aa: CASTRDRWTEETQYF
CDR3nt: TGTGCCAGCACCAGAGATCGCTGGACAGAAGAGACCCAGTACTTC

v_gene: TRBV30
abundance: few
j_gene: TRBJ1-2
d_gene: .
CDR3aa: CAWRGPYGYTF
CDR3nt: TGTGCCTGGAGGGGCCCCTATGGCTACACCTTC

v_gene: TRBV5-1
abundance: .
j_gene: TRBJ2-3
d_gene: .
CDR3aa: CASTPRGGTDTQYF
CDR3nt: TGCGCCAGCACCCCAAGGGGGGGCACAGATACGCAGTATTTT

v_gene: TRBV5-4
abundance: .
j_gene: TRBJ2-1
d_gene: TRBD2
CDR3aa: CASSSKTSGGPGGEQFF
CDR3nt: TGTGCCAGCAGCTCTAAGACTAGCGGGGGGCCAGGTGGTGAGCAGTTCTTC

v_gene: TRBV6-1
abundance: .
j_gene: TRBJ2-1
d_gene: TRBD2
CDR3aa: CASSDSGTRPYNEQFF
CDR3nt: TGTGCCAGCAGTGATTCCGGGACTAGACCCTACAATGAGCAGTTCTTC